The 20 T cell receptor beta chains reported below all come from one sample, sequenced in a study of blood T cell repertoires in COVID-19. Clones were read by immunoSEQ multiplex PCR, and TCRdb kept only the in-frame ones, dropping some. The sample includes fewer than 500,000 clones, about 87% of them seen just once. Input material: peripheral blood. All receptors derive from a young man with COVID-19, enrolled during active disease.

The chain has TRBV27 and TRBJ1-1; D gene uncertain. Trimming pared 2 bases from V and 11 bases from J, leaving 15 bases between. Per germline, CDR1 MNHEY and CDR2 SMNVEV (reference sequence). The CDR3 has 13 amino acids. CDR3: CASSLTVGRDAFF. CDR3 sequence (DNA): TGTGCCAGCAGTTTAACCGTGGGGAGGGATGCTTTCTTT.

This chain links TRBV12-3 or TRBV12-4 with TRBJ2-1, with D tentatively TRBD1 (6 bases). Trimming pared 4 bases from V and 11 bases from J, leaving 12 bases between. The CDR3 totals 12 residues. CDR3 loop: CASSSQQGQQFF. Here the CDR3 DNA reads TGTGCCAGCAGTTCCCAACAGGGACAGCAGTTCTTC.

This sequence joins TRBV7-9 and TRBJ2-7, with 10 nucleotides matching TRBD2. J gave up 2 bases and V 5 bases, and 6 bases lay outside the gene matches. This CDR3 has 15 amino acids. CDR1 is SEHNR and CDR2 is FQNEAQ in the germline V gene (reference sequence). CDR3 coding DNA: TGTGCCAGCAGCCCGAGAGCGGGAGGGACCTACGAGCAGTACTTC. This codes for CASSPRAGGTYEQYF. Full variable domain (missing parts from reference TRBV7-9 and TRBJ2-7): DTGVSQNPRHKITKRGQNVTFRCDPISEHNRLYWYRQTLGQGPEFLTYFQNEAQLEKSRLLSDRFSAERPKGSFSTLEIQRTEQGDSAMYLCASSPRAGGTYEQYFGPGTRLTVT.

The CDR3 region is CASSFSPLHF. CDR3 bases: TGTGCCAGCAGTTTCTCCCCCCTCCACTTT. The chain employs TRBV27 and TRBJ1-6; D call uncertain. CDR1 MNHEY and CDR2 SMNVEV come from the germline V gene (reference sequence). This CDR3 is built from 10 residues. Trimming left V 3 bases short and J 13 bases short, with 4 bases between.

The J gene is TRBJ2-3, the V gene TRBV30, with TRBD2 matching over 8 bases. The V gene's germline CDR1 is GTSNPN and CDR2 SVGIG (reference sequence). V was pared by 3 bases and J by 2 bases, with 10 bases of the junction left unmatched. The CDR3 extends over 16 amino acids. The CDR3 region is CAWRASGLVPTDTQYF. The CDR3 DNA sequence: TGTGCCTGGAGGGCTAGCGGGTTAGTTCCCACAGATACGCAGTATTTT. Variable domain in full (rest from reference TRBV30 and TRBJ2-3): SQTIHQWPATLVQPVGSPLSLECTVEGTSNPNLYWYRQAAGRGLQLLFYSVGIGQISSEVPQNLSASRPQDRQFILSSKKLLLSDSGFYLCAWRASGLVPTDTQYFGPGTRLTVL.

The V gene is TRBV4-1, the J gene TRBJ2-7; D gene uncertain. Between the trimmed V and J ends, which lost 4 bases and 4 bases, there was a span of 14 bases. CDR1 and CDR2 (germline): MGHRA, YSYEKL. The CDR3 sequence is 14 residues long. The CDR3 reads CASSLQSSLYEQYF. The CDR3 DNA reads as TGCGCCAGCAGCCTACAGTCGTCCCTTTACGAGCAGTACTTC.

This chain links TRBV10-1 with TRBJ2-1; D is undetermined. Germline loops: CDR1 WNHNN, CDR2 SYGVQD (reference sequence). The CDR3 is 13 residues long. The V gene lost 1 base and the J gene lost 2 bases, with 3 bases spanning the gap. CDR3 sequence reads: CASSEWPYNEQFF. The CDR3 bases are TGCGCCAGCAGTGAGTGGCCCTACAATGAGCAGTTCTTC.

The chain links TRBV3-1 (or the pseudogene TRBV3-2) to TRBJ2-5, with 8 bases that match TRBD2. V was pared by 0 bases and J by 4 bases, with 7 bases of the junction left unmatched. Germline V gene data show CDR1 as LGHDT and CDR2 as YNNKEL (reference sequence). The CDR3 is 16 amino acids. CDR3 sequence reads: CASSQDWGLDRETQYF. The CDR3 DNA reads as TGTGCCAGCAGCCAAGATTGGGGACTAGATCGAGAGACCCAGTACTTC.

This chain joins TRBV27 and TRBJ1-2, with TRBD1 identical over 7 bases. The V gene end was trimmed by 5 bases and the J gene end by 5 bases; junction bases not matched to a gene: 8. Germline V gene lookup returns CDR1 MNHEY and CDR2 SMNVEV (reference sequence). The CDR3 extends over 14 amino acids. CDR3 amino acids: CASSGNRGWYGYTF. The CDR3, as DNA: TGTGCCAGCAGTGGGAACAGGGGTTGGTATGGCTACACCTTC.

The chain combines TRBV6-5 with TRBJ2-7; TRBD2 matches 9 bases. J lost 3 bases, V lost 2 bases, and 5 bases had no gene match. This CDR3 has 15 residues. From germline, CDR1 is MNHEY and CDR2 SVGAGI. The CDR3 is CASSYPGGRDYEQYF. CDR3 coding DNA: TGTGCCAGCAGTTACCCTGGCGGGAGGGACTACGAGCAGTACTTC.

The V call is TRBV7-9, the J call TRBJ2-5, with D perhaps matching TRBD1 (6 bases). V was cut by 1 base and J by 4 bases, with 7 bases left in between. The CDR3 is 13 amino acids. In germline, CDR1 is SEHNR, CDR2 FQNEAQ (reference sequence). The CDR3 reads CASSLEQGETQYF. The CDR3 bases are TGTGCCAGCAGCTTAGAACAGGGAGAGACCCAGTACTTC.

The V gene is TRBV7-2, the J gene TRBJ2-3; TRBD2 agrees at 11 bases. The CDR3 spans 17 residues. Germline V gives CDR1 SGHTA, CDR2 FQGNSA. V was clipped by 5 bases and J by 0 bases; unmatched bases: 7. The CDR3 sequence is CASSLPGLAASTDTQYF. The CDR3 DNA reads as TGTGCCAGCAGCCTCCCGGGACTAGCGGCGAGCACAGATACGCAGTATTTT. Variable domain in full (rest from reference TRBV7-2 and TRBJ2-3): GAGVSQSPSNKVTEKGKDVELRCDPISGHTALYWYRQSLGQGLEFLIYFQGNSAPDKSGLPSDRFSAERTGGSVSTLTIQRTQQEDSAVYLCASSLPGLAASTDTQYFGPGTRLTVL.

This clone was seen a few times. This same CDR3 is encoded by further DNA sequences in the sample. This chain connects TRBV5-1 to TRBJ1-5; 9 bases agree with TRBD1. Germline V gene data show CDR1 as SGHRS and CDR2 as YFSETQ. This CDR3 is 15 amino acids long. With 0 bases clipped from V and 3 bases from J, the junction kept 1 base outside the gene matches. The CDR3 DNA is TGCGCCAGCAGCTTGGGGACAGGGGTCAATCAGCCCCAGCATTTT. Protein product: CASSLGTGVNQPQHF. The entire variable domain, with the rest obtained from reference TRBV5-1 and TRBJ1-5, is as follows: KAGVTQTPRYLIKTRGQQVTLSCSPISGHRSVSWYQQTPGQGLQFLFEYFSETQRNKGNFPGRFSGRQFSNSRSEMNVSTLELGDSALYLCASSLGTGVNQPQHFGDGTRLSIL.

This clone was seen a few times. The CDR3 region is CASSPIIGQGLVRSPLHF. The CDR3 DNA is TGTGCCAGCAGCCCAATCATCGGACAGGGCCTGGTAAGGTCACCCCTCCACTTT. This chain links TRBV3-1 (or the pseudogene TRBV3-2) with TRBJ1-6; 8 nucleotides agree with TRBD1. The CDR3 has 18 residues. The V gene end was trimmed by 4 bases and the J gene end by 10 bases; junction bases not matched to a gene: 18. Germline V gene sequence: CDR1 LGHDT, CDR2 YNNKEL (reference sequence).

J is TRBJ2-5 and V is TRBV19, with 7 bases that match TRBD1. CDR3 length: 13 residues. Trimming cost V 8 bases and J 5 bases; bases outside gene matches: 8. Germline V CDR1 and CDR2: LNHDA, SQIVND (reference sequence). The CDR3 region is CASQDRVGETQYF. The CDR3 region has the DNA TGTGCCAGTCAAGACAGGGTTGGTGAGACCCAGTACTTC.

CDR3 amino acids: CASSGTGERKLFF. The CDR3 DNA follows: TGTGCCAGCAGTGGGACAGGGGAGCGAAAACTGTTTTTT. The chain couples TRBV2 to TRBJ1-4; 9 bases agree with TRBD1. With V trimmed by 4 bases and J by 10 bases, 4 bases remained unmatched. This CDR3 is built from 13 residues. Germline V gene lookup returns CDR1 SNHLY and CDR2 FYNNEI.

For this clone: Germline is not matched at one junction end, which may reflect a read error. This chain connects TRBV5-1 to TRBJ2-7, with TRBD2 identical over 10 bases. Germline V gene data show CDR1 as SGHRS and CDR2 as YFSETQ. This CDR3 contains 12 residues. The CDR3 nucleotides are TGCGCCAGCAGCGATGGGACTAGCGCGAGTATGTTC. This gives the protein CASSDGTSASMF.

The rearrangement uses TRBV14 and TRBJ2-3; tentatively, D is TRBD1 (6 bases). Trimming pared 9 bases from V and 0 bases from J, leaving 16 bases between. Germline CDR1 is SGHDN and CDR2 is FVKESK. The CDR3 is 15 residues long. This chain's CDR3 is CARQGTIPSTDTQYF. In DNA form, the CDR3 reads TGTGCCAGACAAGGGACAATACCTAGCACAGATACGCAGTATTTT.

The V gene is TRBV7-2, the J gene TRBJ1-1; possibly TRBD1 for D (6 bases). The germline V gene has CDR1 SGHTA and CDR2 FQGNSA. The CDR3 runs 13 residues. Trimming shortened V by 5 bases and J by 9 bases, and 16 bases separated the two germline ends. CDR3 protein: CASSPASGVQAFF. DNA for the CDR3: TGTGCCAGCAGCCCCGCTTCAGGGGTTCAAGCTTTCTTT.

The chain couples TRBV15 to TRBJ2-5; 9 bases align to TRBD1. V shed 3 bases, J shed 2 bases, and the junction held 10 bases outside the gene matches. The CDR3 totals 17 residues. Germline V gene sequence: CDR1 LNHNV, CDR2 YYDKDF (reference sequence). The CDR3 region has the DNA TGTGCCACCAGCAGCAGACCGGGACAGGGATCACAAGAGACCCAGTACTTC. The encoded protein is CATSSRPGQGSQETQYF.